This T cell receptor (beta chain) is from a study of CD8 T cells in ankylosing spondylitis. Study conclusions and caveats: Disease-linked clones were found to be CD8+ and relatively rare in peripheral blood.

Each CDR3 protein gets one entry after TCRdb re-called the 5' RACE reads with MiXCR. This sample carries 310,000 or so distinct CDR3 sequences, about 20% of them seen once, and the ten largest clones take 7.5% to 9.5%. With regard to this clonotype: Its antigen is not identified.

This receptor was identified in a male donor with ankylosing spondylitis or in good health (not recorded which). The sample consisted of blood, either unsorted or a sorted T cell fraction (not recorded which).

DNA of the CDR3: TGTGCCAGTAGTTCATCGAGCGGGAGGGCCTCAGATACGCAGTATTTT. Its translation is CASSSSSGRASDTQYF. The chain joins TRBV19 to TRBJ2-3; 10 positions agree with TRBD2. With V trimmed by 5 bases and J by 4 bases, 9 bases remained unmatched. CDR3 size: 16 residues. Germline V gives CDR1 LNHDA, CDR2 SQIVND (reference sequence).